This T cell receptor beta chain stems from a study of T cell repertoires in cytomegalovirus infection. Study details: CMV infection plus the matching HLA type was flagged by public TCR beta signatures.

TCRdb re-called the reads with MiXCR, one entry per CDR3 protein. The sample has some 900,000 distinct CDR3 sequences, about 31% seen once. Remarks on this clonotype: Its antigen remains unknown.

This CDR3 has 11 amino acids. Germline CDR1 reads SNHLY; CDR2 reads FYNNEI. Trimming removed 10 bases from V and 0 bases from J, with 4 bases in between. Here the sequenced sample was cultured CD8+ T cells from PBMCs, taken from culture after CMV antigen stimulation. The TCR comes from a human donor in good health (CMV status not recorded). Some clones in this sample may be carry-over from other donors' samples. The rearrangement uses TRBV2 and TRBJ2-4; no reliable D call. The CDR3, as DNA: TGTGCCACCTTAGCCAAAAACATTCAGTACTTC. It yields the protein CATLAKNIQYF.